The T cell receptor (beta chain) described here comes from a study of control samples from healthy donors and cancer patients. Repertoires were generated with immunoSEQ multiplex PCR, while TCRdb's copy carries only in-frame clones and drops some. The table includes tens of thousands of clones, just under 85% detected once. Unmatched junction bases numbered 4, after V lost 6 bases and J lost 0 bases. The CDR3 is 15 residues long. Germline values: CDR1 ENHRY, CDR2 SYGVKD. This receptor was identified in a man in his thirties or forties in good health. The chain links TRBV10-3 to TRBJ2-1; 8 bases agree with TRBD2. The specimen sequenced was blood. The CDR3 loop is CAIRDSGNSYNEQFF. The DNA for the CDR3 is TGTGCCATCAGGGATAGCGGGAACTCCTACAATGAGCAGTTCTTC.